A single TCR beta chain is shown here with its context. As originally analysed: Counts of nucleated cells, estimated from reference gene primer amplification, were obtained. TCRdb's table, derived via immunoSEQ multiplex PCR, lists solely in-frame clones and lacks some. The DNA gave D and trimming, while V, J and clone size come from that table. Altogether roughly 70,000 clones are present, 88% being singletons, with the ten largest covering approximately 1.4%. The data derive from a study of blood T cell repertoires in COVID-19. Study at large: Acute and convalescent COVID-19 specimens originated in the United States, Italy and Spain. In each case, the material was cDNA or gDNA derived from T cells, B-cell-depleted T cells, or PBMCs.

The CDR3 spans 14 residues. V lost 4 bases to trimming and J lost 9 bases; unmatched junction nucleotides: 6. The germline gives CDR1 SGDLS, CDR2 YYNGEE. The sample taken for sequencing was peripheral blood. The chain joins TRBV9 to TRBJ2-1, with 11 bases that match TRBD2. This receptor was obtained from a human donor in a cohort sampled during active COVID-19. CDR3 protein: CASSPRLAGSEQFF. The CDR3 nucleotides read TGTGCCAGCAGCCCCCGACTAGCGGGAAGTGAGCAGTTCTTC.